This TCR beta chain was found in a study of beta chain features in type 1 diabetes. Study at large: Approximately 100 million sorted cells were examined across all samples.

In all sorted populations, purity surpassed 95%. The sequenced template was cDNA made from the entire isolated RNA. Only in-frame clones appear in the TCRdb table, and some are missing; sequencing was by immunoSEQ multiplex PCR. The data contain roughly 240,000 clones, about 71% of them singletons. Germline V gene sequence: CDR1 SGHTA, CDR2 FQGNSA. V gave up 5 bases and J gave up 0 bases; unmatched junction bases: 11. This CDR3 contains 18 residues. Source material: naive CD4+ T cells from blood. This TCR derives from a man between 25 and 39 years old in good health. The rearrangement links TRBV7-2 to TRBJ2-4; 9 bases fit TRBD1. For the CDR3, the DNA is TGTGCCAGCAGCCTAAGGACAGGGGAGAGACTAGCCAAAAACATTCAGTACTTC. Amino acid sequence: CASSLRTGERLAKNIQYF.